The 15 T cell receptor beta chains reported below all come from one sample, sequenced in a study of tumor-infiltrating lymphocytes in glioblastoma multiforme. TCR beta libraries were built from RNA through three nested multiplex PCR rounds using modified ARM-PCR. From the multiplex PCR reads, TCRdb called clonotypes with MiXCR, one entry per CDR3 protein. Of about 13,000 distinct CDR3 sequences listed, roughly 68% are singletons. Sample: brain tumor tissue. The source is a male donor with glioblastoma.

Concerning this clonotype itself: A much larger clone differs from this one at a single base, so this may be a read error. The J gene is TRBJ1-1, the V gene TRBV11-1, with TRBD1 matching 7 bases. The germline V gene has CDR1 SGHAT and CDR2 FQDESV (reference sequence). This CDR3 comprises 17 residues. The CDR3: CASSLRDRGYMNAEAFF. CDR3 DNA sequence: TGTGCCAGCAGCTTACGGGACAGAGGGTACATGAACGCTGAAGCTTTCTTT.

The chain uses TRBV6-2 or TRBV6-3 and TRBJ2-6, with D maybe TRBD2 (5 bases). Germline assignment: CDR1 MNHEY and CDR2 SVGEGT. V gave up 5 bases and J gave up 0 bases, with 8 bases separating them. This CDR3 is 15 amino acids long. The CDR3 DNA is TGTGCCAGCAGTCCCGAGGGCTCTGGGGCCAACGTCCTGACTTTC. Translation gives CASSPEGSGANVLTF.

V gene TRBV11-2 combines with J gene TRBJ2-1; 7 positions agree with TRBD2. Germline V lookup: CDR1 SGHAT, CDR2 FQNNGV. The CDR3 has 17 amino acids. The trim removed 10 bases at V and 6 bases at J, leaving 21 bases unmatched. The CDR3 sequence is CANGLVPASGTCNEQFF. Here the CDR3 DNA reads TGTGCCAACGGCTTAGTCCCCGCTAGCGGCACCTGCAATGAGCAGTTCTTC.

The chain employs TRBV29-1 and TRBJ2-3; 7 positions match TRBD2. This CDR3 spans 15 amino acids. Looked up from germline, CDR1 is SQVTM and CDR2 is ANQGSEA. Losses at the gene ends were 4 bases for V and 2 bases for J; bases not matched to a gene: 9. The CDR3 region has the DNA TGCAGCGTTGCCCAGCGGGATAGGGACACAGATACGCAGTATTTT. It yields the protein CSVAQRDRDTDTQYF.

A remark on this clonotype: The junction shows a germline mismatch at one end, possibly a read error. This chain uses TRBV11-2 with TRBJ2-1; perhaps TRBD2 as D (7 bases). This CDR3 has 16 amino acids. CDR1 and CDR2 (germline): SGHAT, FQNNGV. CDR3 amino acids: CVSSLGAGALHNEQFF. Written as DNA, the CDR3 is TGTGTCAGCAGCTTAGGGGCGGGGGCTCTCCACAATGAGCAGTTCTTC.

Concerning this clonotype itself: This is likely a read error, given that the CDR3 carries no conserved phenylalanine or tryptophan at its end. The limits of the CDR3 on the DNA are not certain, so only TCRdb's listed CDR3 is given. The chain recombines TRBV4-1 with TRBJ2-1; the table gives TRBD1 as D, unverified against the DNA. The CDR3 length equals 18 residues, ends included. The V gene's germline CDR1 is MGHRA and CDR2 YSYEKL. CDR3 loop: CASSQEGQGPSSSNERFL.

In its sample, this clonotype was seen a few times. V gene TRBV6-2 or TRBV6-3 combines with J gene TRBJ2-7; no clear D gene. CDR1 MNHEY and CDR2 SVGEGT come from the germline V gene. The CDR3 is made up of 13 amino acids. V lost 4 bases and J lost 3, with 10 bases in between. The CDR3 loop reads CASSLETFYEQYF. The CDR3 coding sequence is TGTGCCAGCAGTTTAGAGACCTTCTACGAGCAGTACTTC.

CDR3: CASSDSGQGADTQYF. The CDR3 DNA is TGTGCCAGCAGTGACTCAGGTCAGGGGGCAGATACGCAGTATTTT. This rearrangement joins TRBV6-4 to TRBJ2-3; 7 bases match TRBD1. There are 15 residues in the CDR3. V shed 0 bases and J 4 bases; nucleotides not matched to a gene: 4. CDR1 is MRHNA and CDR2 is SNTAGT in the germline V gene.

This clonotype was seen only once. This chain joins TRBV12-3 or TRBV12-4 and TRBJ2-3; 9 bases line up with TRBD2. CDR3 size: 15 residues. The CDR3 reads CASSMGAGGTDTQYF. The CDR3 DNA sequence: TGTGCTAGCTCCATGGGGGCGGGAGGGACAGATACGCAGTATTTT.

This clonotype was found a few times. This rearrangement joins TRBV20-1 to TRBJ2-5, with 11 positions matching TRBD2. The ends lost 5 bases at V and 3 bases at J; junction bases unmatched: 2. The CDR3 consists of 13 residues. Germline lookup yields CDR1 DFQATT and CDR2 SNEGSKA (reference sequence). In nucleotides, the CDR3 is TGCAGTGCTCCGGGACTAGCGGAAGAGACCCAGTACTTC. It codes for CSAPGLAEETQYF.

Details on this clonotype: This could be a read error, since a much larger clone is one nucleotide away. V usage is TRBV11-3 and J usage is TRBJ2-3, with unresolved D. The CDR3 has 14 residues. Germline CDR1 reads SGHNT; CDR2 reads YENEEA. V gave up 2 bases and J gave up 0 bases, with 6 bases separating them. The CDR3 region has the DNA TGTGCCAGCAGCTTAATTGCAAGCACAGATACGCAGTATTTT. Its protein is CASSLIASTDTQYF.

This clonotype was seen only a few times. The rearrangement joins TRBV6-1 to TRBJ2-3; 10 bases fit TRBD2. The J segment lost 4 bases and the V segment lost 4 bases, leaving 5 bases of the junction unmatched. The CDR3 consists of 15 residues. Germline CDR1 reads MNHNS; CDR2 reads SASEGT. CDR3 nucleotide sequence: TGTGCCAGCAGTGTGCTAGCGGGGGCCCCAGATACGCAGTATTTT. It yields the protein CASSVLAGAPDTQYF.

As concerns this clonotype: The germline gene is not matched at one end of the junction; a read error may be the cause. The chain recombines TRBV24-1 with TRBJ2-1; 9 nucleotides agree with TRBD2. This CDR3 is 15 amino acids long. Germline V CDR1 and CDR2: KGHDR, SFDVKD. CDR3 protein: CATSEGLVAGDERSF. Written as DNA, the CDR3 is TGTGCCACCAGTGAAGGTCTAGTAGCGGGAGATGAGCGGTCCTTC.

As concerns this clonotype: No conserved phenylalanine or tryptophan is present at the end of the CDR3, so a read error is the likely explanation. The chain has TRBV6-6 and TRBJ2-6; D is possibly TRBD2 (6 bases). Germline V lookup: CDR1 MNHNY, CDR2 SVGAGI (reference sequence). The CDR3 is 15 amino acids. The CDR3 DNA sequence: TGTGCCAGCAGTGGAGGGGTGGCTGGGGCCAACCTCCTGACTTCC. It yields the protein CASSGGVAGANLLTS.

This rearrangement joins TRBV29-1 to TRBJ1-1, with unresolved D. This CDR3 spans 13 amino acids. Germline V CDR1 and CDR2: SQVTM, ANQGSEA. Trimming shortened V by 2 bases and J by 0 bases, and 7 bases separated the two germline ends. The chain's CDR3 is CSVETQLNTEAFF. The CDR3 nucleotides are TGCAGCGTTGAAACGCAGTTGAACACTGAAGCTTTCTTT.